One sample yielded the 8 T cell receptor beta chains listed below, sequenced in a study of blood T cell repertoires in COVID-19. Some clones are missing from TCRdb's copy, which holds only in-frame ones; the method was immunoSEQ multiplex PCR. The table has hundreds of thousands of clones, 87% seen once. The sample consisted of PBMCs or T cells enriched from blood (not recorded which). Every receptor here comes from a woman aged 18-35 years who had recovered from COVID-19.

The chain uses TRBV11-3 and TRBJ2-2; maybe TRBD2 (6 bases). This CDR3 has 14 amino acids. The germline V gene encodes CDR1 SGHNT and CDR2 YENEEA. The ends were cut back, 3 bases at V and 4 bases at J, with 9 bases in the middle. CDR3: CASSLGLITGELFF. The CDR3 DNA follows: TGTGCCAGCAGCTTGGGACTTATCACCGGGGAGCTGTTTTTT.

V usage is TRBV9 and J usage is TRBJ1-1; D not resolved. There are 13 residues in the CDR3. Trimming pared 4 bases from V and 3 bases from J, leaving 10 bases between. Germline-derived CDR1 and CDR2 are SGDLS and YYNGEE. The CDR3 spells CASSMNSDTEAFF. Here the CDR3 DNA reads TGTGCCAGCAGCATGAACTCGGACACTGAAGCTTTCTTT.

This chain links TRBV28 with TRBJ2-7; TRBD1 might be the D (6 bases). V shed 2 bases and J shed 0 bases, with 8 bases lying between them. This CDR3 has 14 residues. Germline values: CDR1 MDHEN, CDR2 SYDVKM. Here the CDR3 reads CASSLGRGSYEQYF. The DNA of the CDR3 is TGTGCCAGCAGTTTAGGCAGGGGCTCCTACGAGCAGTACTTC.

This chain links TRBV10-3 with TRBJ2-2, with D perhaps TRBD2 (6 bases). Trimming shortened V by 3 bases and J by 4 bases, and 15 bases separated the two germline ends. Germline values: CDR1 ENHRY, CDR2 SYGVKD. The CDR3 length is 16 residues. The chain's CDR3 is CAISDRAGRVTGELFF. The CDR3 region has the DNA TGTGCCATCAGTGATCGGGCGGGAAGAGTCACCGGGGAGCTGTTTTTT.

The rearrangement joins TRBV25-1 to TRBJ1-6; tentatively, D is TRBD1 (6 bases). The CDR3 runs 12 residues. The V gene's germline CDR1 is MGHDK and CDR2 SYGVNS. The ends were cut back, 8 bases at V and 7 bases at J, with 9 bases in the middle. CDR3 bases: TGTGCCAGCGGGACAAGCAATTCACCCCTCCACTTT. This encodes CASGTSNSPLHF.

V usage is TRBV2 and J usage is TRBJ1-1; D unclear. This CDR3 has 13 amino acids. CDR1 and CDR2 from the germline V gene are SNHLY and FYNNEI. Trimming took off 4 bases at V and 4 bases at J, with 10 bases between the two ends. CDR3 region: CASSGQIFTEAFF. For the CDR3, the DNA is TGTGCCAGCAGTGGCCAGATTTTCACTGAAGCTTTCTTT. The entire variable domain, with the rest obtained from reference TRBV2 and TRBJ1-1, is as follows: EPEVTQTPSHQVTQMGQEVILRCVPISNHLYFYWYRQILGQKVEFLVSFYNNEISEKSEIFDDQFSVERPDGSNFTLKIRSTKLEDSAMYFCASSGQIFTEAFFGQGTRLTVV.

This clone was seen more than once but under ten times. The chain has TRBV27 and TRBJ1-5, with TRBD1 identical over 8 bases. There are 16 residues in the CDR3. Germline-derived CDR1 and CDR2 are MNHEY and SMNVEV (reference sequence). Trimming took 7 bases from V and 3 from J; bases not matched to a gene: 11. This chain's CDR3 is CASKGQGVGTNQPQHF. The CDR3 DNA reads as TGTGCCAGCAAAGGACAGGGCGTCGGTACCAATCAGCCCCAGCATTTT.

This clone was seen only a few times. This rearrangement joins TRBV2 to TRBJ2-7; 7 bases are a match to TRBD1. J gave up 1 base and V 4 bases, and 4 bases lay outside the gene matches. The CDR3 extends over 14 amino acids. Germline V gives CDR1 SNHLY, CDR2 FYNNEI. The chain's CDR3 is CASSGWDSSYEQYF. The DNA of the CDR3 is TGTGCCAGCAGTGGCTGGGACAGTTCCTACGAGCAGTACTTC.